Below, one T cell receptor (beta chain) is given with its context. What it binds is unknown. This specimen belongs to a study of cytomegalovirus exposure and HLA in healthy donors. General study points: It was assumed in the presence/absence analyses that sequencing depth was roughly uniform across donors. The HLA-A and HLA-B alleles of most subjects were reportedly predicted accurately from TCR beta sequences.

The study ran its PCR with 60 Vbeta and 13 Jbeta primers. Some clones are missing from TCRdb's copy, which holds only in-frame ones; the method was immunoSEQ multiplex PCR. Of about 120,000 clones in the sample, over 75% are singletons; the top ten hold 1.5% to 2%. All donors participated as healthy donors of bone marrow. Per the germline V gene, CDR1 is SGHTS and CDR2 is YDEGEE. V lost 0 bases to trimming and J lost 1 base, with 4 bases between them. CDR3 length equals 13 residues. V and J are TRBV5-8 and TRBJ1-1; D call uncertain. Source material: PBMCs. The receptor was derived from a man in his forties or fifties in good health and CMV-seronegative. The CDR3 is CASSLVRNTEAFF. CDR3 in DNA: TGTGCCAGCAGCTTGGTGAGGAACACTGAAGCTTTCTTT.